These T cell receptor beta chains were read from a single sample in a study of T cell responses to AZD1222 COVID-19 vaccine. Repertoires were generated with immunoSEQ multiplex PCR, while TCRdb's copy carries only in-frame clones and drops some. This table has 120,000 or so clones, less than 90% appearing once. The sequencing used peripheral blood, collected on day 0 of AZD1222 vaccination. The source of these receptors is an adult in good health. CDR3s include the opening cysteine and the closing phenylalanine or tryptophan. Each record gives: clone size, J gene, D gene, V gene, CDR3 DNA, CDR3 protein. A D gene is named only where the DNA matches it firmly. Expanded clones are given a class, and other clones once, few, many or no size at all.

>.|TRBJ1-1|.|TRBV5-4
TGTGCCAGCAGCGGAACAGCGAACACTGAAGCTTTCTTT
CASSGTANTEAFF
>.|TRBJ1-1|.|TRBV20-1
TGCAGTGCTAGTAGAGGGGCGGGCACTGAAGCTTTCTTT
CSASRGAGTEAFF
>.|TRBJ1-2|.|TRBV7-9
TGTGCCAGCAGCTCTACAGAGCCAGCTAACTATGGCTACACCTTC
CASSSTEPANYGYTF
>.|TRBJ1-5|.|TRBV19
TGTGCCAGTAGTCCCAAGATCAATCAGCCCCAGCATTTT
CASSPKINQPQHF
>.|TRBJ1-3|TRBD1|TRBV7-2
TGTGCCAGCAGCCCCTCGACAGGGTCTGGAAACACCATATATTTT
CASSPSTGSGNTIYF
>.|TRBJ1-2|TRBD1|TRBV7-2
TGTGCCAGCAGCTTAGATGTGACAGGGATTTTGTGGGGCTACACCTTC
CASSLDVTGILWGYTF
>.|TRBJ1-6|TRBD1|TRBV10-3
TGTGCCATCAGCGGACAGGGGGTTACCTCACCCCTCCACTTT
CAISGQGVTSPLHF
>.|TRBJ1-1|.|TRBV14
TGTGCCAGCAGTCTTGACCAGTTTGCTTCTGAAGCTTTCTTT
CASSLDQFASEAFF
>.|TRBJ2-1|.|TRBV2
TGTGCCAGCAGTGTTGAGGACAGCAATGAGCAGTTCTTC
CASSVEDSNEQFF
>.|TRBJ2-2|.|TRBV30
TGTGCCTGGAGACAGGGAACCGGGGAGCTGTTTTTT
CAWRQGTGELFF
>.|TRBJ1-3|TRBD1|TRBV3-1/TRBV3-2
TGTGCCAGCAGCCGGACAGGCGACGGAAACACCATATATTTT
CASSRTGDGNTIYF
>.|TRBJ2-2|TRBD2|TRBV27
TGTGCCAGCAGTCGACTAGCGGGAGTAGGAACCGGGGAGCTGTTTTTT
CASSRLAGVGTGELFF
>.|TRBJ1-1|TRBD1|TRBV9
TGTGCCAGCAGCGCCACGGACAGGGCCGACACTGAAGCTTTCTTT
CASSATDRADTEAFF
>once|TRBJ2-2|.|TRBV10-3
TGTGCCATCGGAGGGACAGACACCGGGGAGCTGTTTTTT
CAIGGTDTGELFF
>.|TRBJ2-1|.|TRBV10-3
TGTGCCATCAGTCACAGAGACAATGAGCAGTTCTTC
CAISHRDNEQFF
>.|TRBJ2-5|TRBD1|TRBV15
TGTGCCACCAGCAGAGCGGGACAGGGGGCGAAGACCCAGTACTTC
CATSRAGQGAKTQYF
>.|TRBJ1-2|TRBD1|TRBV9
TGTGCCAGCAGCAAAGGGGGACAGGGTGGAACAGGTGGCTACACCTTC
CASSKGGQGGTGGYTF
>.|TRBJ1-6|.|TRBV11-2
TGTGCCAGCAGCTTAGTAGCGGGCTTGACCTATAATTCACCCCTCCACTTT
CASSLVAGLTYNSPLHF
>.|TRBJ1-2|TRBD1|TRBV2
TGTGCCAGCAGAACAGGGACAGATGGCTACACCTTC
CASRTGTDGYTF
>.|TRBJ1-1|TRBD1|TRBV9
TGTGCCAGCAGCGGCCGACAGGGGGTGGGGACTGAAGCTTTCTTT
CASSGRQGVGTEAFF
>.|TRBJ2-2|TRBD1|TRBV4-1
TGCGCCAGCAGCCAAAACCCGGGACAGGTGAACACCGGGGAGCTGTTTTTT
CASSQNPGQVNTGELFF
>.|TRBJ2-3|TRBD2|TRBV5-1
TGCGCCAGCAGCTTGGGATCTAGCGGGAACACAGATACGCAGTATTTT
CASSLGSSGNTDTQYF
>once|TRBJ2-2|.|TRBV5-1
TGCGCCAGCAGCTTGAAAGGGACCCGCACCGGGGAGCTGTTTTTT
CASSLKGTRTGELFF
>.|TRBJ2-3|.|TRBV18
TGTGCCAGCTCACCGCAGGACAGAACCACAGATACGCAGTATTTT
CASSPQDRTTDTQYF
>.|TRBJ1-5|.|TRBV19
TGTGCCAGTACCCCCCGGGGCCCTAGCAATCAGCCCCAGCATTTT
CASTPRGPSNQPQHF
>once|TRBJ1-1|TRBD1|TRBV7-8
TGTGCCAGCAGCTTGATGGGACAGGGGAAGATGAGGCCTGAAGCTTTCTTT
CASSLMGQGKMRPEAFF
>.|TRBJ1-5|TRBD1|TRBV23-1
TGCGCCAGCAGTCAAGTGCTACAGGGGGCGAGCAATCAGCCCCAGCATTTT
CASSQVLQGASNQPQHF
>.|TRBJ2-7|TRBD1|TRBV29-1
TGCAGCGTTGACAGGACAGGGTCCTACGAGCAGTACTTC
CSVDRTGSYEQYF
>.|TRBJ2-7|TRBD2|TRBV27
TGTGCCAGCAGCGGCCTAGCGGGAGGGTTATACGAGCAGTACTTC
CASSGLAGGLYEQYF
>once|TRBJ2-3|.|TRBV4-3
TGCGCCAGCAGCCTCGACTGGCAGGGAAGCACAGATACGCAGTATTTT
CASSLDWQGSTDTQYF
>.|TRBJ2-1|TRBD2|TRBV10-3
TGTGCCATCAGTGAGGCAACTAGCGGGAGGGCCAAGGATGAGCAGTTCTTC
CAISEATSGRAKDEQFF
>.|TRBJ1-2|.|TRBV2
TGTGCCAGCAGTGAGTTCCGATCGGGCGGAGCCTTCACCTTC
CASSEFRSGGAFTF
>.|TRBJ1-4|.|TRBV10-3
TGTGCCATCAGTGATAGGAGTAATGAAAAACTGTTTTTT
CAISDRSNEKLFF
>.|TRBJ1-5|.|TRBV10-1
TGCGCCAGGAGGGGTAGCAATCAGCCCCAGCATTTT
CARRGSNQPQHF
>medium-sized|TRBJ2-7|TRBD1|TRBV5-6
TGTGCCAGCAGCTCTACAGGGGGCGAGGGGGGCTACGAGCAGTACTTC
CASSSTGGEGGYEQYF
>.|TRBJ1-1|.|TRBV19
TGTGCCAGTAGCAAGGCACTGAACACTGAAGCTTTCTTT
CASSKALNTEAFF
>.|TRBJ2-1|.|TRBV6-6
TGTGCCAGCAGTTACGGGTATCAATACAATGAGCAGTTCTTC
CASSYGYQYNEQFF
>.|TRBJ1-2|TRBD1|TRBV27
TGTGCCAGCAGTTATTGGACAGGGGCTAGCTACACCTTC
CASSYWTGASYTF
>.|TRBJ1-2|.|TRBV5-1
TGCGCCAGCAGCCCAGACAGGATTTATGGCTACACCTTC
CASSPDRIYGYTF
>.|TRBJ1-2|TRBD1|TRBV3-1/TRBV3-2
TGTGCCAGCAGCCAACCTGAGGGACAGGGCCAGATTGGCTACACCTTC
CASSQPEGQGQIGYTF
>.|TRBJ1-5|.|TRBV29-1
TGCAGCGTTGGGACAGGCAATCAGCCCCAGCATTTT
CSVGTGNQPQHF
>.|TRBJ2-5|.|TRBV20-1
TGCAGTGCTACTAGGGACGAGACCCAGTACTTC
CSATRDETQYF
>.|TRBJ2-7|TRBD1|TRBV5-1
TGCGCCAGCAACCCATCGGGACAGGGGCGCTCCTACGAGCAGTACTTC
CASNPSGQGRSYEQYF
>once|TRBJ2-7|.|TRBV18
TGTGCCAGCTCCCTGACCACTGGGGAAACCTACGAGCAGTACTTC
CASSLTTGETYEQYF
>once|TRBJ2-3|TRBD2|TRBV5-1
TGCGCCAGCAGCTTGGGACTAGCGGGGGGGACAGATACGCAGTATTTT
CASSLGLAGGTDTQYF
>.|TRBJ2-5|.|TRBV9
TGTGCCAGCAGCGTAGCTACTGGGCAGGGGCAAGAGACCCAGTACTTC
CASSVATGQGQETQYF
>.|TRBJ2-7|TRBD2|TRBV5-1
TGCGCCAGCAGCCGCGGACTAGCGGGCACCTACGAGCAGTACTTC
CASSRGLAGTYEQYF
>.|TRBJ1-1|.|TRBV6-5
TGTGCCAGCCCCCCCCACGAGGGGATTATGGAGGCTTTCTTT
CASPPHEGIMEAFF
>.|TRBJ2-7|.|TRBV7-8
TGTGCCAGCAGCCCCTGGGGGACAAGCTCCTACGAGCAGTACTTC
CASSPWGTSSYEQYF
>once|TRBJ1-5|.|TRBV27
TGTGCCAGCAGTGGAAGGAGGGTGGGGGCATATAGCAATCAGCCCCAGCATTTT
CASSGRRVGAYSNQPQHF
>.|TRBJ2-7|.|TRBV12-3/TRBV12-4
TGTGCCAGCAGTCCCTTTGGGCGGGACGAGCAGTACTTC
CASSPFGRDEQYF
>.|TRBJ1-6|.|TRBV7-9
TGTGCCAGCACCCGCGGGGGGTCCTATAATTCACCCCTCCACTTT
CASTRGGSYNSPLHF
>.|TRBJ1-1|.|TRBV19
TGTGCCAGTAGTGGCCAGGGGATGAGCACTGAAGCTTTCTTT
CASSGQGMSTEAFF